The clone carrying this T cell receptor (beta chain) was picked up many times. Antigen specificity is unknown. This entry comes from a study of early T cells in non-severe SARS-CoV-2 infection. Turning to the study itself: Unsorted whole-blood RNA was sequenced in bulk, leaving chains unpaired. The study's findings and limits: Anti-spike CD8 responses were favored in VDJdb matching, and private and CD4 specificities were missed.

As part of library construction, unique molecular identifiers were attached to individual cDNA molecules. Each CDR3 protein is one row after TCRdb ran MiXCR on the 5' RACE reads. The table includes tens of thousands of distinct CDR3 sequences, around 10% detected once. The sequenced sample consisted of whole blood. This clonotype originated in an adult who was a healthcare worker with PCR-confirmed SARS-CoV-2 infection or an uninfected control (not recorded which).

The CDR3, as DNA: TGTGCCAGCAGCACCGCTGACAGGGGTCCCTACAATGAGCAGTTCTTC. This gives the protein CASSTADRGPYNEQFF. The V and J genes are TRBV7-6 and TRBJ2-1, with 8 nucleotides matching TRBD1. This CDR3 comprises 16 residues. Per the germline V gene, CDR1 is SGHVS and CDR2 is FNYEAQ. V lost 5 bases and J lost 2; bases outside the gene matches: 8.